A selection of T cell receptor beta chains follows, all from one sample in a study of radiation and T cells in renal cell carcinoma. Using immunoSEQ multiplex PCR, the repertoire was profiled, and TCRdb retains in-frame clones only, with some absent. The sample shows around 60,000 clones, roughly four fifths of them seen only once. The input for sequencing was blood, taken from a patient whose treatment included radiotherapy and nephrectomy. These receptors were taken from a man aged 55-75 years with renal cell carcinoma. CDR3s include the opening cysteine and the closing phenylalanine or tryptophan. D genes are given only for firm matches. Not all rows give a size; the values are once, few, many and, for expanded clones, a class.

TRBJ2-5 medium-sized . TRBV4-1 TGCGCCAGCAGCTTGACGAGTCAAGAGACCCAGTACTTC CASSLTSQETQYF
TRBJ1-1 . . TRBV12-5 TGTGCTAGTGGTTTGGACGGGGTATTGAAGAACACTGAAGCTTTCTTT CASGLDGVLKNTEAFF
TRBJ1-1 . . TRBV19 TGTGCCAGTAGTATTGGGGGGCGGGAGAACACTGAAGCTTTCTTT CASSIGGRENTEAFF
TRBJ2-1 . TRBD2 TRBV18 TGTGCCAGCTCACCGGACGTTAGCGGGAGGTCGAATGAGCAGTTCTTC CASSPDVSGRSNEQFF
TRBJ1-5 . . TRBV10-3 TGTGCCATCAGTGAGACGAATCAGCCCCAGCATTTT CAISETNQPQHF
TRBJ2-5 . . TRBV5-1 TGCGCCAGCAGCTTGGCAGAGACCCAGTACTTC CASSLAETQYF
TRBJ2-5 . TRBD1 TRBV7-2 TGTGCCAGCAGCTTATCGACAGGGGGGGAGACCCAGTACTTC CASSLSTGGETQYF
TRBJ2-1 . TRBD1 TRBV7-9 TGTGCCAGCAGCAGAGGGACAGCCTACAATGAGCAGTTCTTC CASSRGTAYNEQFF
TRBJ1-1 . . TRBV7-9 TGCGCCAGCAGCCGGACCGAGAACACTGAAGCTTTCTTT CASSRTENTEAFF
TRBJ2-3 . TRBD2 TRBV10-3 TGTGCCATCAGTGATCAAAGGCTAGCGGGAGAACCAGATACGCAGTATTTT CAISDQRLAGEPDTQYF
TRBJ2-6 . . TRBV11-3 TGTGCCAGCAGCTTAGGAGGGATCTCTGGGGCCAACGTCCTGACTTTC CASSLGGISGANVLTF
TRBJ2-5 . TRBD2 TRBV7-3 TGTGCCAGCAGCTTAACGGGAGGGCCGGGTAGAGAGACCCAGTACTTC CASSLTGGPGRETQYF
TRBJ1-1 . . TRBV19 TGTGCCAGTAGTATAAGAGGGAGGAACACTGAAGCTTTCTTT CASSIRGRNTEAFF
TRBJ2-3 once . TRBV5-6 TGTGCCAGCAGCCCACCAGGAATAGATACGCAGTATTTT CASSPPGIDTQYF
TRBJ2-2 . TRBD2 TRBV4-3 TGCGCCAGCAGCCATGAAAACCTAGCGGGGGGGAACACCGGGGAGCTGTTTTTT CASSHENLAGGNTGELFF
TRBJ2-1 once . TRBV7-8 TGTGCCAGCAGCTTAGCGGGGACCGGGAACAATGAGCAGTTCTTC CASSLAGTGNNEQFF
TRBJ1-1 . . TRBV2 TGTGCCAGCATCCACCCGGGGGGGAGGGCTACTGAAGCTTTCTTT CASIHPGGRATEAFF
TRBJ2-1 . TRBD1 TRBV10-1 TGCGCCAGCAGTGAAGGGACAGGGGGGAACAATGAGCAGTTCTTC CASSEGTGGNNEQFF
TRBJ2-1 once TRBD1 TRBV19 TGTGCCAGTACCTCCGGGACAGGGATGGGTTGGGAGCAGTTCTTC CASTSGTGMGWEQFF
TRBJ1-2 . TRBD1 TRBV10-2 TGCGCCAGCAGTGACCCGGGACAGGGAGAAGGCTACACCTTC CASSDPGQGEGYTF
TRBJ1-2 . . TRBV6-5 TGTGCCAGCAGTTACCACGGGGGCGGAAACTATGGCTACACCTTC CASSYHGGGNYGYTF
TRBJ1-3 few . TRBV5-6 TGTGCCAGCAGCGGACCGTCAGGGAACACCATATATTTT CASSGPSGNTIYF
TRBJ2-5 . TRBD1 TRBV2 TGTGCCAGCTCTAGGGGGCTCCAAGAGACCCAGTACTTC CASSRGLQETQYF
TRBJ2-5 few TRBD2 TRBV5-5 TGTGCCAGCAGCTTGGCCCAACCGGGACTAGAGGAGACCCAGTACTTC CASSLAQPGLEETQYF
TRBJ2-7 . TRBD1 TRBV19 TGTGCCAGTAGTATGCCCCGGACAGGTGCCACCTACGAGCAGTACTTC CASSMPRTGATYEQYF
TRBJ1-4 . . TRBV5-1 TGCGCCAGCAGCTTACGAGGGGTAGATACAACTAATGAAAAACTGTTTTTT CASSLRGVDTTNEKLFF
TRBJ1-1 . . TRBV30 TGTGCCTGGAGACGTTTCGGACAGATGAACACTGAAGCTTTCTTT CAWRRFGQMNTEAFF
TRBJ1-1 . . TRBV7-2 TGTGCCAGCAGCTCCCGAACCGGTAACAAAAACACTGAAGCTTTCTTT CASSSRTGNKNTEAFF
TRBJ1-5 . . TRBV6-1 TGTGCCAGCAGTGAACTCAGGGATCCCCCTCAGCCCCAGCATTTT CASSELRDPPQPQHF
TRBJ1-2 . . TRBV29-1 TGCAGCGTTGCCCAGACTAACTATGGCTACACCTTC CSVAQTNYGYTF
TRBJ2-2 . TRBD2 TRBV2 TGTGCCAGCAGACCCGGACTAGCGGGAGAGGCCGGGGAGCTGTTTTTT CASRPGLAGEAGELFF
TRBJ1-2 . . TRBV7-2 TGTGCCAGCAGCGAACGACAGGATTATGGCTACACCTTC CASSERQDYGYTF
TRBJ2-2 few . TRBV9 TGTGCCAGCAGGTCAGGGGTTAACGGGGAGCTGTTTTTT CASRSGVNGELFF
TRBJ2-7 . . TRBV6-5 TGTGCCAGCAGCCCTAGCTCCTACGAGCAGTACTTC CASSPSSYEQYF
TRBJ1-1 . . TRBV15 TGTGCCACCAGCAGGAACCAACGTACTGAAGCTTTCTTT CATSRNQRTEAFF
TRBJ2-1 few TRBD2 TRBV11-3 TGTGCCAGCACCCCGGGGGGGAGCTCCTACAATGAGCAGTTCTTC CASTPGGSSYNEQFF
TRBJ2-5 . . TRBV18 TGTGCCAGCTCCCCCTCGTCTCCGGAGACCCAGTACTTC CASSPSSPETQYF
TRBJ1-4 . . TRBV12-5 TGTGCTAGTGGTCCTGGTACCAGGGGCGGGTATGAAAAACTGTTTTTT CASGPGTRGGYEKLFF
TRBJ1-1 . . TRBV11-2 TGTGCCAGCAGCTTAGGTGTAGGAGCTTTCTTT CASSLGVGAFF
TRBJ1-5 once . TRBV19 TGTGCCAGTAGTATTGGGTGGGAGCCCCAGCATTTT CASSIGWEPQHF